This TCR beta chain was observed in a study of patients and donors after allogeneic stem cell transplantation. Via MiXCR, TCRdb re-called the RT-PCR reads, giving one row per CDR3 protein. In the table there are some 880,000 distinct CDR3 sequences, roughly 18% of which are singletons. The V gene end was trimmed by 1 base and the J gene end by 5 bases; junction bases not matched to a gene: 3. This CDR3 has 13 amino acids. CDR1 and CDR2 (germline): DFQATT, SNEGSKA (reference sequence). The chain combines TRBV20-1 with TRBJ2-7; 9 bases are a match to TRBD1. Sequencing was done on a sample of blood, either unsorted or a sorted T cell fraction (not recorded which). This receptor was obtained from a human donor who was either an allogeneic HSCT recipient or a stem cell or donor lymphocyte infusion donor (not recorded which). It is not recorded whose cells these are; they may come from a transplant donor. CDR3 region: CSARGTGANEQYF. The CDR3 bases are TGCAGTGCTAGAGGGACAGGGGCCAACGAGCAGTACTTC.